These T cell receptor beta chains were read from a single sample in a study of T-cell memory formation after mild COVID-19. TCRdb re-analysed the 5' RACE reads in MiXCR, keeping a single row per CDR3 protein. In the table there are hundreds of thousands of distinct CDR3 sequences, roughly 23% of which are singletons. The sequencing sample was made of PBMCs or a T cell subset sorted from them (not recorded which). The receptors derive from an adult woman who had mild COVID-19 (a few samples of this study predate the infection). Cell type and time point are not known. CDR3s include the opening cysteine and the closing phenylalanine or tryptophan. A D gene is named only where the DNA matches it firmly. Clone size is given for some rows only: seen once, a few or many times, or a class if the clone is expanded.

DNA: TGTGCCATCAGAGTAGCGGGAAGCTCCTACAATGAGCAGTTCTTC; CDR3: CAIRVAGSSYNEQFF; D: TRBD2; V: TRBV10-3; J: TRBJ2-1; size: NA
DNA: TGTGCCAGCAGCTCACGACGTGGTGGCGAGCAGTACTTC; CDR3: CASSSRRGGEQYF; D: NA; V: TRBV7-3; J: TRBJ2-7; size: few
DNA: TGCGCCAGCAGCTTGGCGACAGGGGGGAGTTCTAACTATGGCTACACCTTC; CDR3: CASSLATGGSSNYGYTF; D: TRBD1; V: TRBV5-1; J: TRBJ1-2; size: NA
DNA: TGTGCCAGCAGTTACAGGGGGGGTGGTCAGCCCCAGCATTTT; CDR3: CASSYRGGGQPQHF; D: NA; V: TRBV6-5; J: TRBJ1-5; size: NA
DNA: TGTGCCAGCAGCTTGGACGGGGGGCCCTATGGCTACACCTTC; CDR3: CASSLDGGPYGYTF; D: NA; V: TRBV7-6; J: TRBJ1-2; size: few
DNA: TGTGCCAGCAGTTTTGGGTCCCCCTACGAGCAGTACTTC; CDR3: CASSFGSPYEQYF; D: NA; V: TRBV27; J: TRBJ2-7; size: NA
DNA: TGTGCCAGCAACCCTCCCCCTGTGGGCTTC; CDR3: CASNPPPVGF; D: NA; V: TRBV12-3/TRBV12-4; J: TRBJ2-1; size: NA
DNA: TGCAGTGCCCAGGTGGGGGTCCGGGGTGAGCAGTTCTTC; CDR3: CSAQVGVRGEQFF; D: NA; V: TRBV20-1; J: TRBJ2-1; size: NA
DNA: TGTGCCAGCAGTTTAAAGGTCCCAGGGGGTCAGGGTGAAAAACTGTTTTTT; CDR3: CASSLKVPGGQGEKLFF; D: TRBD1; V: TRBV12-3/TRBV12-4; J: TRBJ1-4; size: few
DNA: TGCGCCAGCACCCAAGGACAGGGGGCTTATGGCTACACCTTC; CDR3: CASTQGQGAYGYTF; D: TRBD1; V: TRBV5-1; J: TRBJ1-2; size: NA
DNA: TGTGCCACCCGGGACAGGGTGCTAGAGACCCAGTACTTC; CDR3: CATRDRVLETQYF; D: TRBD1; V: TRBV10-3; J: TRBJ2-5; size: few
DNA: TGCAGTGCTCCTGGGTCCGGACGGGAGACCCAGTACTTC; CDR3: CSAPGSGRETQYF; D: NA; V: TRBV20-1; J: TRBJ2-5; size: NA
DNA: TGCGCCAGCAGCACGCAAACAGGGGGCGCGGGAACCGGGGAGCTGTTTTTT; CDR3: CASSTQTGGAGTGELFF; D: TRBD1; V: TRBV5-1; J: TRBJ2-2; size: few
DNA: TGTGCCAGCAGCTTAGGCCCCCGGGTGGAGACCCAGTACTTC; CDR3: CASSLGPRVETQYF; D: NA; V: TRBV7-2; J: TRBJ2-5; size: NA
DNA: TGCGCCAGCAGCCCGGGCGGGGGGAACGAGCAGTACTTC; CDR3: CASSPGGGNEQYF; D: TRBD2; V: TRBV5-1; J: TRBJ2-7; size: few
DNA: TGCAGTGCCACGAAACCGACAGGTTCGGGTGAGCAGTTCTTC; CDR3: CSATKPTGSGEQFF; D: NA; V: TRBV20-1; J: TRBJ2-1; size: few
DNA: TGTGCCAGCAGTGTGGGATTTCAGCCCCAGCATTTT; CDR3: CASSVGFQPQHF; D: NA; V: TRBV25-1; J: TRBJ1-5; size: NA
DNA: TGTGCCAGCAGCCCCGTCCGCGGGACTAGCGGCTACAATGAGCAGTTCTTC; CDR3: CASSPVRGTSGYNEQFF; D: TRBD2; V: TRBV7-8; J: TRBJ2-1; size: NA
DNA: TGTGCCAGCAGCCGACAGGGACGCTGGGGGGCCCAGTACTTC; CDR3: CASSRQGRWGAQYF; D: NA; V: TRBV6-5; J: TRBJ2-5; size: NA
DNA: TGTGCCACCAGCAGGGGTACTCGAGGGCCCCAGCATTTT; CDR3: CATSRGTRGPQHF; D: NA; V: TRBV15; J: TRBJ1-5; size: once
DNA: TGTGCCAGCAGCTTAGGCTGGACAGGGGGCTACGAGCAGTACTTC; CDR3: CASSLGWTGGYEQYF; D: TRBD1; V: TRBV7-9; J: TRBJ2-7; size: few
DNA: TGTGCCAGCAGCACCCAGGGGGGGGGAGTCTATGGCTACACCTTC; CDR3: CASSTQGGGVYGYTF; D: TRBD1; V: TRBV9; J: TRBJ1-2; size: NA
DNA: TGCGCCAGCACCACCAAGAGAGACAGGACCACAGATACGCAGTATTTT; CDR3: CASTTKRDRTTDTQYF; D: NA; V: TRBV4-1; J: TRBJ2-3; size: many
DNA: TGTGCCAGCAGTTTAGGGGCCCGGGCTAGCGGGAACTACAATGAGCAGTTCTTC; CDR3: CASSLGARASGNYNEQFF; D: TRBD2; V: TRBV12-3/TRBV12-4; J: TRBJ2-1; size: few
DNA: TGTGCCAGCACCACAGGCAGTCGGCTAGCGGACAATGAGCAGTTCTTC; CDR3: CASTTGSRLADNEQFF; D: TRBD2; V: TRBV11-2; J: TRBJ2-1; size: NA
DNA: TGTGCCAGCAGCTTTTGGACACTCACTCCTAGCACAGATACGCAGTATTTT; CDR3: CASSFWTLTPSTDTQYF; D: NA; V: TRBV5-6; J: TRBJ2-3; size: NA
DNA: TGCGCCAGCAGCCAAGATGCCGTCCAGGGCACAGATACGCAGTATTTT; CDR3: CASSQDAVQGTDTQYF; D: NA; V: TRBV4-3; J: TRBJ2-3; size: few
DNA: TGTGCCAGCGGGGGACAGGGGGTAAACATTCAGTACTTC; CDR3: CASGGQGVNIQYF; D: TRBD1; V: TRBV27; J: TRBJ2-4; size: NA
DNA: TGTGCCACCAGTGGAGCCGGCGGCCTAGAACAGCCCCAGCATTTT; CDR3: CATSGAGGLEQPQHF; D: NA; V: TRBV24-1; J: TRBJ1-5; size: few
DNA: TGTGCCAGCTCCCCTAGCGGGAGAATTGAGACCCAGTACTTC; CDR3: CASSPSGRIETQYF; D: TRBD2; V: TRBV18; J: TRBJ2-5; size: few
DNA: TGTGCCAGCAGCCCATGGACAAGGGAAGCCTATGGCTACACCTTC; CDR3: CASSPWTREAYGYTF; D: NA; V: TRBV7-2; J: TRBJ1-2; size: NA